This note documents a single T cell receptor beta chain sequence. Its antigen is undetermined. Time point meaning: newly diagnosed, previously untreated cHL patient sample. Researchers report purifying CD4+ T cells from thawed PBMCs by magnetic negative selection. Untreated, newly diagnosed classical Hodgkin lymphoma PBMCs were comparators. Produced via immunoSEQ multiplex PCR; TCRdb's table is partial and in-frame only. Here the sample spans 20,000 to 25,000 clones, more than 85% being singletons. This entry comes from a study of PD-1 blockade in classical Hodgkin lymphoma. Study conclusions and caveats: Why the repertoires differ is still unclear, perhaps disease activity or prior therapy. When set against healthy donors, newly diagnosed patients were reported to show lower baseline TCR diversity.

Sequenced sample: CD4+ T cells from blood. The sequence was collected from a human donor with classical Hodgkin lymphoma.

CDR3 loop: CASSLAGFGEKLFF. In nucleotides, the CDR3 is TGTGCCAGCAGTCTAGCAGGGTTTGGTGAAAAACTGTTTTTT. V is TRBV7-9 and J is TRBJ1-4; TRBD1 might be the D (5 bases). CDR3 length: 14 residues. Trimming removed 6 bases from V and 7 bases from J, with 15 bases in between. Germline assignment: CDR1 SEHNR and CDR2 FQNEAQ (reference sequence).